What follows are 22 T cell receptor beta chains derived from one specimen sequenced in a study of blood T cell repertoires in COVID-19. Here immunoSEQ multiplex PCR was the method, and the copy in TCRdb shows in-frame clones only, minus some. The data contain 350,000 or so clones, around nine tenths of them seen just once; the ten biggest clones take up over 0.9%. What was sequenced was PBMCs or T cells enriched from blood (not recorded which). These TCRs come from a woman aged 30 to 39 who had been exposed to COVID-19.

V and J are TRBV5-8 and TRBJ1-5; D is possibly TRBD1 (6 bases). With 5 bases removed from V and 5 bases from J, the gap between germline ends came to 14 bases. Per germline, CDR1 SGHTS and CDR2 YDEGEE. This CDR3 region has 14 residues. For the CDR3, the DNA is TGTGCCAGCAGGGGCGGGGGCCCATATCAGCCCCAGCATTTT. It codes for CASRGGGPYQPQHF.

This rearrangement joins TRBV10-3 to TRBJ2-2; 7 positions match TRBD1. Losses at the gene ends were 5 bases for V and 0 bases for J; bases not matched to a gene: 3. CDR3 length equals 15 residues. Germline-derived CDR1 and CDR2 are ENHRY and SYGVKD. CDR3 DNA: TGTGCCATCAGTCCGGGACAGCCGAACACCGGGGAGCTGTTTTTT. Translated, it gives CAISPGQPNTGELFF.

V and J are TRBV5-1 and TRBJ2-2, with D unclear. This CDR3 region has 13 residues. CDR1 and CDR2 from the germline V gene are SGHRS and YFSETQ. The V end was cut by 4 bases, the J end by 4 bases, with 8 bases between. As DNA, the CDR3 is TGCGCCAGCAGCCCTATAACCACCGGGGAGCTGTTTTTT. Translating it yields CASSPITTGELFF.

V usage is TRBV7-9 and J usage is TRBJ1-5; D might be TRBD1 (5 bases). Deletions cut 1 base from V and 6 bases from J, with 10 bases between. Germline-derived CDR1 and CDR2 are SEHNR and FQNEAQ (reference sequence). This CDR3 is 14 amino acids long. CDR3 nucleotides: TGTGCCAGCAGCTTAGGAGGCGGGGCTCAGCCCCAGCATTTT. Its translation: CASSLGGGAQPQHF.

The V call is TRBV11-3, the J call TRBJ2-5; D not certain. V gave up 8 bases and J gave up 0 bases, with 13 bases separating them. Germline CDR1 SGHNT, CDR2 YENEEA. CDR3 length: 14 residues. The CDR3 region has the DNA TGTGCCAGCTCCCTGATTCCAGACCAAGAGACCCAGTACTTC. This gives the protein CASSLIPDQETQYF.

This sequence joins TRBV19 and TRBJ1-5; D might be TRBD1 (6 bases). V lost 5 bases, J lost 5 bases, and 16 bases lay in between. From germline, CDR1 is LNHDA and CDR2 SQIVND (reference sequence). The CDR3 spans 15 residues. Written as DNA, the CDR3 is TGTGCCAGTAGTCCCCGAGGGGGGGGCGATCAGCCCCAGCATTTT. This codes for CASSPRGGGDQPQHF.

The gene calls are TRBV19 and TRBJ1-2, with 7 bases identical to TRBD1. CDR1 LNHDA and CDR2 SQIVND come from the germline V gene (reference sequence). The CDR3 consists of 14 residues. J was trimmed by 8 bases and V by 4 bases; bases with no gene match: 10. The CDR3 spells CASSKPDRPLGYTF. The CDR3 nucleotides read TGTGCCAGTAGTAAACCGGACAGGCCCTTGGGCTACACCTTC.

The chain has TRBV18 and TRBJ2-1, with TRBD1 matching 9 bases. The V gene end was trimmed by 3 bases and the J gene end by 4 bases; junction bases not matched to a gene: 7. The germline V gene encodes CDR1 KGHSH and CDR2 LQKENI. This CDR3 comprises 16 residues. The CDR3 DNA is TGTGCCAGCTCACCCTCAGACAGGGGGGGATACAATGAGCAGTTCTTC. It translates to CASSPSDRGGYNEQFF. Full variable domain (outside the CDR3, taken from reference TRBV18 and TRBJ2-1): NAGVMQNPRHLVRRRGQEARLRCSPMKGHSHVYWYRQLPEEGLKFMVYLQKENIIDESGMPKERFSAEFPKEGPSILRIQQVVRGDSAAYFCASSPSDRGGYNEQFFGPGTRLTVL.

CDR3 in DNA: TGTGCCAGCCGAGATAGTGTCACTGAAGCTTTCTTT. This encodes CASRDSVTEAFF. J is TRBJ1-1 and V is TRBV28; D is uncertain. Trimming cost V 8 bases and J 4 bases, with 11 bases left between them. The CDR3 spans 12 residues. The V gene's germline CDR1 is MDHEN and CDR2 SYDVKM.

The V gene is TRBV11-3, the J gene TRBJ2-5; D gene unclear. The CDR3 has 14 residues. The V and J ends lost 1 base and 5 bases respectively, with 11 bases between them. In germline, CDR1 is SGHNT, CDR2 YENEEA. The CDR3 sequence is CASSLVSSVETQYF. As DNA, the CDR3 is TGTGCCAGCAGCTTAGTGAGTTCCGTTGAGACCCAGTACTTC.

This rearrangement joins TRBV28 to TRBJ2-2; 7 bases align to TRBD2. The germline V gene has CDR1 MDHEN and CDR2 SYDVKM. CDR3 length: 16 residues. V dropped 3 bases and J dropped 4; count of bases not matched to a gene: 8. Written as DNA, the CDR3 is TGTGCCAGCAGTTTTTCGTCGGGGGGAAGCACCGGGGAGCTGTTTTTT. It yields the protein CASSFSSGGSTGELFF.

This sequence joins TRBV6-6 and TRBJ1-2; the D is unclear. Trimming cost V 6 bases and J 2 bases, with 10 bases left between them. The CDR3 sequence is 13 residues long. CDR1 and CDR2 from the germline V gene are MNHNY and SVGAGI (reference sequence). CDR3 DNA: TGTGCCAGCAGCCCCACAGAAAACTATGGCTACACCTTC. Translating gives CASSPTENYGYTF.

The chain combines TRBV20-1 with TRBJ1-5; D ambiguous. Germline values: CDR1 DFQATT, CDR2 SNEGSKA (reference sequence). Trimming took off 3 bases at V and 2 bases at J, with 14 bases between the two ends. The length of the CDR3 is 15 residues. The CDR3 region has the DNA TGCAGTGCTAGTGCTCTGGCGGCAGGCAATCAGCCCCAGCATTTT. Amino acid sequence: CSASALAAGNQPQHF.

This clone appeared a single time. The genes are TRBV7-3 and TRBJ1-4, with 7 bases aligning to TRBD1. Germline-derived CDR1 and CDR2 are SGHTA and FQGTGA. V shed 5 bases and J 8 bases; nucleotides not matched to a gene: 17. The CDR3 extends over 17 amino acids. CDR3: CASSPGQLGAVEEKLFF. For the CDR3, the DNA is TGTGCCAGCAGCCCGGGACAGTTGGGAGCCGTGGAGGAAAAACTGTTTTTT.

The genes are TRBV10-1 and TRBJ2-1; D is ambiguous. The CDR3 extends over 16 amino acids. Germline V gives CDR1 WNHNN, CDR2 SYGVQD (reference sequence). Trimming removed 2 bases at V and 0 bases at J, with 11 bases between. The CDR3 loop is CASSELGSSSYNEQFF. The CDR3 region has the DNA TGCGCCAGCAGTGAGCTAGGCTCATCCTCCTACAATGAGCAGTTCTTC.

This chain connects TRBV5-5 to TRBJ2-5; possible D gene TRBD2, 6 bases. Germline lookup yields CDR1 SGHKS and CDR2 YYEKEE (reference sequence). CDR3 length equals 16 residues. Trimming left V 4 bases short and J 6 bases short, with 22 bases between. CDR3 sequence (DNA): TGTGCCAGCAGCATACCGGGACTCACTATGGAGAAGACCCAGTACTTC. This translates into CASSIPGLTMEKTQYF.

The genes are TRBV5-1 and TRBJ1-1; 8 positions agree with TRBD1. V lost 4 bases and J lost 1; bases outside the gene matches: 3. This CDR3 spans 14 amino acids. The V gene's germline CDR1 is SGHRS and CDR2 YFSETQ. The CDR3 coding sequence is TGCGCCAGCAGCCCAGACAGGGGGAACACTGAAGCTTTCTTT. It yields the protein CASSPDRGNTEAFF.

The chain carries TRBV9 and TRBJ1-3, with 8 bases lining up with TRBD1. Per the germline V gene, CDR1 is SGDLS and CDR2 is YYNGEE. Germline trimming cut 4 bases from V and 7 bases from J; bases unmatched to any gene: 7. The CDR3 sequence is 14 residues long. The CDR3 nucleotides are TGTGCCAGCAGCCGCGACAGGGGTGAGAACACCATATATTTT. This translates into CASSRDRGENTIYF.

The J gene is TRBJ2-5, the V gene TRBV3-1 (or the pseudogene TRBV3-2), with D perhaps matching TRBD1 (6 bases). V was shortened by 5 bases and J by 5 bases, with 9 bases between the two germline ends. The germline gives CDR1 LGHDT, CDR2 YNNKEL (reference sequence). This CDR3 contains 12 residues. CDR3 loop: CASSIQGETQYF. As DNA, the CDR3 is TGTGCCAGCAGCATACAGGGTGAGACCCAGTACTTC.

The chain uses TRBV28 and TRBJ1-1; D is unclear. The V end lost 6 bases, the J end lost 2 bases, and 13 bases lay between the germline ends. Germline V gives CDR1 MDHEN, CDR2 SYDVKM. The CDR3 is 14 residues long. As DNA, the CDR3 is TGTGCCAGCAGCCGCTCTCGGGATAACACTGAAGCTTTCTTT. Its translation is CASSRSRDNTEAFF.

This chain uses TRBV24-1 with TRBJ2-5, with D possibly being TRBD1 (6 bases). Deletions cut 4 bases from V and 1 base from J, with 12 bases between. The germline V gene encodes CDR1 KGHDR and CDR2 SFDVKD. CDR3 length equals 15 residues. DNA for the CDR3: TGTGCCACCAGTGACCCGGACAGATTCCAAGAGACCCAGTACTTC. This codes for CATSDPDRFQETQYF.

This clone was detected once. The chain recombines TRBV28 with TRBJ2-1; D is possibly TRBD1 (6 bases). The V end was cut by 6 bases, the J end by 0 bases, with 15 bases between. Germline V gives CDR1 MDHEN, CDR2 SYDVKM. This CDR3 is built from 16 residues. CDR3 nucleotide sequence: TGTGCCAGCAGATTCGAAGACAGGAGCTCCTACAATGAGCAGTTCTTC. Protein product: CASRFEDRSSYNEQFF.